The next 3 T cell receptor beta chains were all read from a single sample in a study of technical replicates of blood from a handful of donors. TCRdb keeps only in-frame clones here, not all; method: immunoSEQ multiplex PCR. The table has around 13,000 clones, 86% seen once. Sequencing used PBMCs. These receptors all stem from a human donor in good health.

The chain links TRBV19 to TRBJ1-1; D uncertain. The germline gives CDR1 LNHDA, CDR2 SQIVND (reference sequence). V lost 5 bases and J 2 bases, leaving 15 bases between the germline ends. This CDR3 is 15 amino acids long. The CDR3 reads CASSLGWRRNTEAFF. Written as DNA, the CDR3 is TGTGCCAGTAGTCTGGGGTGGAGGAGAAACACTGAAGCTTTCTTT. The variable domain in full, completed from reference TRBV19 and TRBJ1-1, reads DGGITQSPKYLFRKEGQNVTLSCEQNLNHDAMYWYRQDPGQGLRLIYYSQIVNDFQKGDIAEGYSVSREKKESFPLTVTSAQKNPTAFYLCASSLGWRRNTEAFFGQGTRLTVV.

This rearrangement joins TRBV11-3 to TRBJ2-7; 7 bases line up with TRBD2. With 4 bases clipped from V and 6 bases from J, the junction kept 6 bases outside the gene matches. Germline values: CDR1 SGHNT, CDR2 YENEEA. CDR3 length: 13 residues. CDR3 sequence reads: CASSSGREGEQYF. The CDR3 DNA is TGTGCCAGCAGCTCCGGTAGGGAGGGCGAGCAGTACTTC.

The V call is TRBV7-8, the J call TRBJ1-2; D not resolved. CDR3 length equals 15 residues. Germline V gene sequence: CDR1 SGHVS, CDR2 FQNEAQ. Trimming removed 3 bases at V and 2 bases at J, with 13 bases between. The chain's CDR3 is CASSFGSSTNYGYTF. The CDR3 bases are TGTGCCAGCAGCTTCGGGTCCTCAACGAACTATGGCTACACCTTC. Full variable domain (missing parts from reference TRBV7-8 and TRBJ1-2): GAGVSQSPRYKVAKRGQDVALRCDPISGHVSLFWYQQALGQGPEFLTYFQNEAQLDKSGLPSDRFFAERPEGSVSTLKIQRTQQEDSAVYLCASSFGSSTNYGYTFGSGTRLTVV.